This T cell receptor beta chain comes out of a study of blood T cell repertoires in COVID-19 (dated by TCRdb to about 2020). Background for the entire study: Samples from collaborators originated in the United States, Italy and Spain and spanned both the acute and convalescent phases of COVID-19. The prospective study material was composed of cDNA or gDNA derived from T cells, B-cell-depleted T cells, or PBMCs. Subjects who had been exposed to COVID-19, were actively infected with it, or had recovered from it provided the deeply sampled blood TCRbeta repertoires that made up the dataset. HLA class I and class II types, where available, came from metadata supplied by the sample provider rather than from assay-based typing. The samples were drawn from two sources: the first 160 participants of the ongoing ImmuneRACE study, and 1,254 subjects contributed by 6 global collaborators. The repertoires were released in a freely available public database meant as a resource for research on the immune response to SARS-CoV-2. The sample metadata nearly always contained a de-identified subject ID, COVID-19 status, age in years and sex. The investigation overall reported the following: The quantity of clinical and demographic metadata differed by source and by participant and was supplied without curation.

Whole blood was collected in K2EDTA tubes by collaborating institutions according to the institutions' own protocols. For TCRbeta analysis, collaborator samples were shipped as frozen whole blood, as isolated PBMCs, or as DNA extracted from either sample type. TCRbeta CDR3 regions were amplified from genomic DNA by means of the immunoSEQ Assay, a bias-controlled multiplex PCR. The published analysis was carried out like this. Within the assay, amplification of reference gene primers was used to estimate how many nucleated cells each sample contained. To quantify the absolute abundance of each unique TCRbeta CDR3 rearrangement, sequence reads were collapsed and filtered. For each sample, productive Simpson clonality was calculated as the square root of Simpson's diversity index across productive rearrangements. What TCRdb holds here is the immuneACCESS table cut down to in-frame rearrangements. Part of the clones is not present; checked against another copy, under half of the missing clones reflect an unresolved V gene, and the others are unexplained. The V and J calls and the clone size are those of that table, but D and trimming were determined from the DNA. The sample table contains 150,000 to 200,000 clones; only one count was recorded for approximately 80% of them. The top ten clones comprise around 8.1% of the sample.

With respect to this clone: Its antigen is unknown. There are no base qualities to consult, and no much larger clone falls within one base.

The CDR3, from cysteine to phenylalanine, totals 14 residues. Just CDR3 DNA is preserved here, 42 bases in frame from base 1. V sheds 4 bases and J sheds 0 bases, leaving 9 bases between their ends. For CDR1 and CDR2, the germline V gene lists SGHTS and YDEGEE. This receptor was taken from a man in his fifties or sixties with acute or convalescent COVID-19. The specimen sequenced was peripheral blood. The chain couples TRBV5-8 to TRBJ2-3, with no confident D gene call. The sequenced DNA: TGTGCCAGCAGCAAGAGTTTTAGCACAGATACGCAGTATTTT. Protein translation: CASSKSFSTDTQYF.